This T cell receptor (beta chain) was sequenced during a study of resident and recirculating memory T cells in vitiligo. Overall study results and limits: Vitiligo lesions lacked a unique dominant clone, and clonality varied. Different lesions suggested infiltration by different T cell clones.

Looked up from germline, CDR1 is PRHDT and CDR2 is FYEKMQ (reference sequence). V lost 5 bases and J lost 5, with 14 bases in between. This CDR3 comprises 14 residues. Note on this clone: The antigen is not known.

Method: immunoSEQ multiplex PCR; TCRdb's copy keeps in-frame clones and lacks some. Among 70,000 to 95,000 clones listed, roughly 94% were seen once. This rearrangement joins TRBV13 to TRBJ2-3, with D perhaps TRBD1 (7 bases). This receptor was identified in a male donor with vitiligo. The sequencing sample was made of blood. CDR3 in DNA: TGTGCCAGCAGCCACGGAGGGGGCGAAGATACGCAGTATTTT. Amino acid sequence: CASSHGGGEDTQYF. Complete variable domain (other parts from reference TRBV13 and TRBJ2-3): AAGVIQSPRHLIKEKRETATLKCYPIPRHDTVYWYQQGPGQDPQFLISFYEKMQSDKGSIPDRFSAQQFSDYHSELNMSSLELGDSALYFCASSHGGGEDTQYFGPGTRLTVL.